These 21 T cell receptor beta chains share one sample of origin, sequenced in a study of shared clonotypes between healthy human individuals. The data were produced by immunoSEQ multiplex PCR, yet TCRdb's version contains in-frame clones alone and is incomplete. Among some 2,000,000 clones listed, nearly 97% were seen once. Source material: naive CD4+ T cells sorted from blood. Subset indicated: CD45RA+ positively selected. The source is a man younger than 35 in good health.

The chain combines TRBV5-6 with TRBJ2-7; D not certain. Germline V gene sequence: CDR1 SGHDT, CDR2 YYEEEE. CDR3 size: 15 residues. The V gene lost 1 base and the J gene lost 5 bases, with 16 bases spanning the gap. The DNA for the CDR3 is TGTGCCAGCAGCTTGAGATCGGTCGCGCGCCACGAGCAGTACTTC. Its translation is CASSLRSVARHEQYF.

The J gene is TRBJ1-5, the V gene TRBV19; weak D call: TRBD1 (5 bases). From germline, CDR1 is LNHDA and CDR2 SQIVND (reference sequence). V gave up 9 bases and J gave up 5 bases, with 20 bases separating them. The CDR3 runs to 15 residues. DNA of the CDR3: TGTGCCAGCGGATTAGGGGCCCCCGAATATCAGCCCCAGCATTTT. This encodes CASGLGAPEYQPQHF.

V gene TRBV19 combines with J gene TRBJ2-6, with D possibly matching TRBD1 (6 bases). CDR1 is LNHDA and CDR2 is SQIVND in the germline V gene (reference sequence). The CDR3 extends over 16 amino acids. V was cut by 5 bases and J by 4 bases, with 15 bases left in between. The CDR3, as DNA: TGTGCCAGTAGTGCTAGCACAGGGATCGGGGCCAACGTCCTGACTTTC. Protein: CASSASTGIGANVLTF.

Note on this clone: This sample includes further DNA sequences coding for the same CDR3. The V gene is TRBV6-5, the J gene TRBJ1-1; tentatively, D is TRBD1 (6 bases). The length of the CDR3 is 13 residues. Germline CDR1 reads MNHEY; CDR2 reads SVGAGI. Trimming stripped 6 bases from V and 4 bases from J, with 12 bases between. The CDR3 spells CASSRGGGTEAFF. CDR3 DNA sequence: TGTGCCAGCAGCCGTGGGGGCGGCACTGAAGCTTTCTTT.

J is TRBJ1-1 and V is TRBV5-4; 7 bases agree with TRBD1. Germline V gives CDR1 SGHNT, CDR2 YYREEE (reference sequence). The V and J ends lost 4 bases and 5 bases, in that order; junction bases with no gene match: 5. This CDR3 has 13 amino acids. CDR3: CASSTDRWTEAFF. The CDR3 nucleotides read TGTGCCAGCAGCACGGACAGGTGGACTGAAGCTTTCTTT.

This rearrangement joins TRBV11-2 to TRBJ2-4; 7 nucleotides agree with TRBD2. With V trimmed by 1 base and J by 9 bases, 6 bases remained unmatched. CDR3 size: 14 residues. Germline assignment: CDR1 SGHAT and CDR2 FQNNGV. This CDR3 is CASSLGGGNAIQYF. For the CDR3, the DNA is TGTGCCAGCAGCTTAGGGGGAGGGAACGCCATTCAGTACTTC.

With respect to this clone: A junction end diverges from the germline sequence, so it may reflect a read error. This chain links TRBV7-6 with TRBJ2-3; D might be TRBD1 (5 bases). CDR1 and CDR2 (germline): SGHVS, FNYEAQ. The CDR3 runs to 15 residues. The CDR3: CASSLGATSTDTQYF. The CDR3 nucleotides read TGTGCCAGCAGTTTAGGGGCAACCAGCACAGATACGCAGTATTTT.

V and J are TRBV30 and TRBJ1-1, with D possibly TRBD1 on 5 matching bases. The CDR3 has 12 amino acids. The germline V gene encodes CDR1 GTSNPN and CDR2 SVGIG (reference sequence). CDR3 loop: CAGGEQLTEAFF. CDR3 sequence (DNA): TGTGCTGGGGGGGAACAACTCACTGAAGCTTTCTTT.

The chain has TRBV7-9 and TRBJ1-4; D gene uncertain. The CDR3 runs 14 residues. The V end was cut by 1 base, the J end by 7 bases, with 10 bases between. Germline V gives CDR1 SEHNR, CDR2 FQNEAQ (reference sequence). The CDR3 sequence is CASSLEIPGEKLFF. Here the CDR3 DNA reads TGTGCCAGCAGCTTAGAGATTCCCGGTGAAAAACTGTTTTTT.

The V and J genes are TRBV2 and TRBJ2-1; 9 positions agree with TRBD2. This CDR3 is 17 amino acids long. Germline V gene data show CDR1 as SNHLY and CDR2 as FYNNEI. After removal of 7 bases from V and 9 bases from J, the junction contained 19 bases not matched to a gene. The CDR3 DNA follows: TGTGCCAGCACCTCCAAGGTGGGCGGGAGGGCCGCGGGTGAGCAGTTCTTC. It translates to CASTSKVGGRAAGEQFF.

This chain uses TRBV11-3 with TRBJ2-1; D ambiguous. With 0 bases removed from V and 6 bases from J, the gap between germline ends came to 9 bases. Germline loops: CDR1 SGHNT, CDR2 YENEEA. This CDR3 region has 14 residues. CDR3 nucleotides: TGTGCCAGCAGCTTAGAAGCGCTAGGCAATGAGCAGTTCTTC. As protein: CASSLEALGNEQFF.

The chain carries TRBV10-2 and TRBJ1-1; D gene unclear. CDR3 length: 15 residues. The germline gives CDR1 WSHSY, CDR2 SAAADI. V lost 8 bases and J 0 bases, leaving 16 bases between the germline ends. CDR3 in amino acids: CASLNFGRLNTEAFF. CDR3 coding DNA: TGCGCCAGCCTTAATTTCGGGCGGTTGAACACTGAAGCTTTCTTT.

V and J are TRBV6-1 and TRBJ2-7; TRBD2 matches at 7 bases. Germline CDR1 MNHNS, CDR2 SASEGT. V shed 7 bases, J shed 4 bases, and the junction held 4 bases outside the gene matches. This CDR3 is built from 12 residues. The CDR3 coding sequence is TGTGCCAGCACATCCGGGAGGTACGAGCAGTACTTC. Translated: CASTSGRYEQYF.

For this clone: The same CDR3 arises from other DNA sequences in this sample as well. The chain carries TRBV7-2 and TRBJ2-2, with D maybe TRBD1 (5 bases). Germline V gene data show CDR1 as SGHTA and CDR2 as FQGNSA. Trimming removed 5 bases at V and 1 base at J, with 8 bases between. The CDR3 loop spans 14 amino acids. The CDR3 coding sequence is TGTGCCAGCAGCCTTACAGGGAACACCGGGGAGCTGTTTTTT. Amino acids: CASSLTGNTGELFF.

This chain connects TRBV5-8 to TRBJ2-3, with 14 nucleotides matching TRBD2. Germline CDR1 reads SGHTS; CDR2 reads YDEGEE. The V gene end was trimmed by 7 bases and the J gene end by 2 bases; junction bases not matched to a gene: 12. This CDR3 comprises 18 residues. The CDR3 DNA reads TGTGCCAGCCGTAGAGGGACTAGCGGGAGTTTGGTCACAGATACGCAGTATTTT. Protein: CASRRGTSGSLVTDTQYF.

The rearrangement joins TRBV7-9 to TRBJ1-6, with D maybe TRBD1 (5 bases). The V end lost 7 bases, the J end lost 8 bases, and 15 bases lay between the germline ends. Looked up from germline, CDR1 is SEHNR and CDR2 is FQNEAQ (reference sequence). This CDR3 has 14 amino acids. The CDR3 here is CASTKSGSDSPLHF. Written as DNA, the CDR3 is TGTGCCAGCACCAAATCAGGGTCCGATTCACCCCTCCACTTT.

This clone was seen only once. The chain has TRBV7-2 and TRBJ2-3; the match to TRBD2 covers 12 bases. V was pared by 4 bases and J by 3 bases, with 14 bases of the junction left unmatched. Germline lookup yields CDR1 SGHTA and CDR2 FQGNSA. This CDR3 comprises 19 residues. CDR3 region: CASSSISSGRAAGTDTQYF. Here the CDR3 DNA reads TGTGCCAGCAGCTCCATTTCTAGCGGGAGGGCCGCCGGGACAGATACGCAGTATTTT. Combining the CDR3 with reference TRBV7-2 and TRBJ2-3 gives the whole variable domain GAGVSQSPSNKVTEKGKDVELRCDPISGHTALYWYRQSLGQGLEFLIYFQGNSAPDKSGLPSDRFSAERTGGSVSTLTIQRTQQEDSAVYLCASSSISSGRAAGTDTQYFGPGTRLTVL.

V usage is TRBV6-6 and J usage is TRBJ2-1, with D unresolved. The V and J ends lost 5 bases and 0 bases respectively, with 11 bases between them. Germline V gene data show CDR1 as MNHNY and CDR2 as SVGAGI (reference sequence). The CDR3 spans 15 residues. The DNA of the CDR3 is TGTGCCAGCAGTAGGGATCCCAGCTCCTACAATGAGCAGTTCTTC. Amino acid sequence: CASSRDPSSYNEQFF.

The chain has TRBV4-3 and TRBJ2-1, with D perhaps matching TRBD2 (6 bases). The CDR3 has 17 residues. V shed 5 bases and J shed 7 bases, with 24 bases lying between them. Germline lookup yields CDR1 LGHNA and CDR2 YSLEER. The CDR3 DNA sequence: TGCGCCAGCAGCGGGCTAGCGTCCTCCCCCTTCGGGAATGAGCAGTTCTTC. It yields the protein CASSGLASSPFGNEQFF.

The rearrangement links TRBV18 to TRBJ2-2, with D maybe TRBD1 (5 bases). From germline, CDR1 is KGHSH and CDR2 LQKENI. This CDR3 region has 16 residues. Trimming stripped 3 bases from V and 0 bases from J, with 11 bases between. The CDR3 protein is CASSPNRLPNTGELFF. For the CDR3, the DNA is TGTGCCAGCTCACCGAACAGGTTGCCGAACACCGGGGAGCTGTTTTTT.

In this sample, this clone turned up once. CDR3 coding DNA: TGTGCCAGCAGCGAACGGAGCTTAACTGAAGCTTTCTTT. It translates to CASSERSLTEAFF. The chain employs TRBV9 and TRBJ1-1; D remains unclear. The CDR3 has 13 residues. Trimming cost V 3 bases and J 5 bases, with 11 bases left between them. Per the germline V gene, CDR1 is SGDLS and CDR2 is YYNGEE.